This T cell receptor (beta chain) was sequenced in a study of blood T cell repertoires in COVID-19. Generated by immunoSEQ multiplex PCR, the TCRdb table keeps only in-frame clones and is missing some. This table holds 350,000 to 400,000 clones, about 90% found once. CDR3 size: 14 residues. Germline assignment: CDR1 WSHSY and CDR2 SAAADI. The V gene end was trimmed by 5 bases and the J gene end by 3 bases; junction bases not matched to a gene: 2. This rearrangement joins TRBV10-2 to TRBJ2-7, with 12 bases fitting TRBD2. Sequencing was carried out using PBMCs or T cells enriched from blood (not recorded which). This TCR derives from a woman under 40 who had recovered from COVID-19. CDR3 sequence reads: CASSSSGRVYEQYF. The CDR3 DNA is TGCGCCAGCAGTTCTAGCGGGAGGGTCTACGAGCAGTACTTC.